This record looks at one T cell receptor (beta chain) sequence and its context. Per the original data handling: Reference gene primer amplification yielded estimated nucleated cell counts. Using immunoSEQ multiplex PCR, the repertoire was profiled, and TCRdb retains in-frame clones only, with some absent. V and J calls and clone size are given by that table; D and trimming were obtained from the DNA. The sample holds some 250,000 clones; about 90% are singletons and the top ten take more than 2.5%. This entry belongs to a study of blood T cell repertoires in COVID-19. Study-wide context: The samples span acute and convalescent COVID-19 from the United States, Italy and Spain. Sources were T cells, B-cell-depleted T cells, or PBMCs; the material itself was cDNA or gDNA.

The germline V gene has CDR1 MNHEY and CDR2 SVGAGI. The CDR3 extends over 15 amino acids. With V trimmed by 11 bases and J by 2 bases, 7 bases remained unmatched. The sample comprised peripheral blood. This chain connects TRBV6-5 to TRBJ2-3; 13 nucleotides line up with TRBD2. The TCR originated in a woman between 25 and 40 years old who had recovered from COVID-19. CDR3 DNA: TGTGCCGTACGAACTAGCGGGGGGGCCACAGATACGCAGTATTTT. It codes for CAVRTSGGATDTQYF.